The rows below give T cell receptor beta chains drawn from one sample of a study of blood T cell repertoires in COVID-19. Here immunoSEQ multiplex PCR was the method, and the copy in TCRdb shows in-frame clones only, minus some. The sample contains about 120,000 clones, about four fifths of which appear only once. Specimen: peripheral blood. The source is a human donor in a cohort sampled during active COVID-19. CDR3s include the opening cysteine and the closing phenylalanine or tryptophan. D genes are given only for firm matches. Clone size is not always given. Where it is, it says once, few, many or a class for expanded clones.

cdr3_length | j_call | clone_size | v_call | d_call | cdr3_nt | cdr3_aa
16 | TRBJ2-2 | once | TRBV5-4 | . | TGTGCCAGCAGCTTGGAGGCGGGACCGAACACCGGGGAGCTGTTTTTT | CASSLEAGPNTGELFF
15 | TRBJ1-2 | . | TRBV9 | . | TGTGCCAGCAGCGAAGACAGTAGGCACGACTATGGCTACACCTTC | CASSEDSRHDYGYTF
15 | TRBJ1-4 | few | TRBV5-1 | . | TGCGCCAGCAGCCCAAGGGGTACAACTAATGAAAAACTGTTTTTT | CASSPRGTTNEKLFF
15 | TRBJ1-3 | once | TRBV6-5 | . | TGTGCCAGCAGTTTTCAGGGCACCTCTGGAAACACCATATATTTT | CASSFQGTSGNTIYF
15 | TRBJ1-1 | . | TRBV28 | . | TGTGCCAGCAGTAACTCAGGGTTCTATAGGACTGAAGCTTTCTTT | CASSNSGFYRTEAFF
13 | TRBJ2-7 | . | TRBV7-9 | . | TGTGCCAGCAGGCACAGGGACTCCTACGAGCAGTACTTC | CASRHRDSYEQYF
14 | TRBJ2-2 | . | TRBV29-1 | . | TGCAGCGCCCTGTCCGGGGAGAACACCGGGGAGCTGTTTTTT | CSALSGENTGELFF
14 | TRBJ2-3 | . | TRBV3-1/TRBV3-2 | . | TGTGCCAGCAGCCAAGCAGGAATCACAGATACGCAGTATTTT | CASSQAGITDTQYF
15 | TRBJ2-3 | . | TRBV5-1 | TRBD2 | TGCGCCAGCAGCTTTGGCGGGGGGGAACCAGATACGCAGTATTTT | CASSFGGGEPDTQYF
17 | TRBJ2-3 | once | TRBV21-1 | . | TGTGCCAGCAGAAAAGGGCAGGGCACCTCTAGCACAGATACGCAGTATTTT | CASRKGQGTSSTDTQYF
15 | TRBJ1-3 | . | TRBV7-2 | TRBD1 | TGTGCCAGCAGCCCGACAGGGGACTCTGGAAACACCATATATTTT | CASSPTGDSGNTIYF
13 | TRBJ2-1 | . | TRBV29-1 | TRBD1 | TGCAGCACCAGACAGGGGGTGATGAATGAGCAGTTCTTC | CSTRQGVMNEQFF
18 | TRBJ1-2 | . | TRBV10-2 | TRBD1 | TGCGCCAGCAGTGAACGGGGGACAGGGGGCCGCCTTAACTATGGCTACACCTTC | CASSERGTGGRLNYGYTF
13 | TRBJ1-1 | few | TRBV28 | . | TGTGCCAGCAGGCCCTACTTGGACACTGAAGCTTTCTTT | CASRPYLDTEAFF
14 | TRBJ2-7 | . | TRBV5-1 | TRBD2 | TGCGCCAGCAGCTCTAGCGGGGTCTCCTACGAGCAGTACTTC | CASSSSGVSYEQYF
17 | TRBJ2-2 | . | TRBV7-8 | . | TGTGCCAGCAGCTTAGCGCCCGGGACACCTAACACCGGGGAGCTGTTTTTT | CASSLAPGTPNTGELFF
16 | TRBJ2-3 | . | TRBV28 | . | TGTGCCAGCACTCGAAATTCGGGCGGGAGCACAGATACGCAGTATTTT | CASTRNSGGSTDTQYF
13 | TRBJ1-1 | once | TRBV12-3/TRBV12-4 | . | TGTGCCAGCAGTTTTGGACAGAACACTGAAGCTTTCTTT | CASSFGQNTEAFF
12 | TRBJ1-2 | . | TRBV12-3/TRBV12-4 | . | TGTGCCAGCAGTTTAAGTGCGAGTGGCTACACCTTC | CASSLSASGYTF
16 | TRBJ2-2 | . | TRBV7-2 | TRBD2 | TGTGCCAGCAGCTCATACGGGGGGGCAGTCACCGGGGAGCTGTTTTTT | CASSSYGGAVTGELFF
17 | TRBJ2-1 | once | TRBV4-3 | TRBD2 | TGCGCCAGCAGCCAGAATATCGGCTCTAGCGGGGGCAATGAGCAGTTCTTC | CASSQNIGSSGGNEQFF
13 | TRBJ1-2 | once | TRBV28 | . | TGTGCCAGCAGTCCTACAGTTAACTATGGCTACACCTTC | CASSPTVNYGYTF
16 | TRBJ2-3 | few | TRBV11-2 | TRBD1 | TGTGCCAGCAGCTTCCCGACAGGGCTAGGTGGAGATACGCAGTATTTT | CASSFPTGLGGDTQYF
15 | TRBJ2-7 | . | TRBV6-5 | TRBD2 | TGTGCCAGCAGCTTAAGCGGGGGGGCGAACTACGAGCAGTACTTC | CASSLSGGANYEQYF
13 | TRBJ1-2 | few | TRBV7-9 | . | TGTGCCAGCAGCTTAGTAGTTAACTATGGCTACACCTTC | CASSLVVNYGYTF
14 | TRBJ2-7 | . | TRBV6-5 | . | TGTGCCAGCAGTTACGTAGGGGGAGTCTACGAGCAGTACTTC | CASSYVGGVYEQYF
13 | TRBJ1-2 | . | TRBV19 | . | TGTGCCAGTAGTATAGGGAACAGGGAAGGCTACACCTTC | CASSIGNREGYTF
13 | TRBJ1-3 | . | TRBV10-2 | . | TGCGCCAGCCGGGGGAGCTCTGGAAACACCATATATTTT | CASRGSSGNTIYF
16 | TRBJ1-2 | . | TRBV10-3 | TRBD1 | TGTGCCATCAGTGAGTCGCCAGGGACAGCTAGCTATGGCTACACCTTC | CAISESPGTASYGYTF
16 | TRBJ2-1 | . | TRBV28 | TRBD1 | TGTGCCAGCAGAGCAGGACAGGTAGACTTCGCATCTGAGCAGTTCTTC | CASRAGQVDFASEQFF
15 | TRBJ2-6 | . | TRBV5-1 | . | TGCGCCAGCAGCTTTGCAGGGGCTGGGGCCAACGTCCTGACTTTC | CASSFAGAGANVLTF
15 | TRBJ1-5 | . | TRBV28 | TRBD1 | TGTGCCAGCAGTCCCTCGACAGGGGTGGATCAGCCCCAGCATTTT | CASSPSTGVDQPQHF
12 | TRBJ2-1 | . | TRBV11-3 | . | TGTGCCAGCAGCTCGCAGGGCCGCGAGCAGTTCTTC | CASSSQGREQFF
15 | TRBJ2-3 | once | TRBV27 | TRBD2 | TGTGCCAGCAGTTCGGGGGGGAGGGGCACAGATACGCAGTATTTT | CASSSGGRGTDTQYF
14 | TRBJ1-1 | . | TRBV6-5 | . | TGTGCCAGCAGTTCCCGATTGGGCAGGTCCGAAGCTTTCTTT | CASSSRLGRSEAFF
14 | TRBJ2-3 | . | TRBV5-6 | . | TGTGCCAGCAGCAAGCAGGGGTCAACAGATACGCAGTATTTT | CASSKQGSTDTQYF
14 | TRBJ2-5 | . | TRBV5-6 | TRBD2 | TGTGCCAGCAGCTTCGGACTAGCTCAAGAGACCCAGTACTTC | CASSFGLAQETQYF
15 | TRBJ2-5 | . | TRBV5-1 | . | TGCGCCAGCAGCTTGTCCCCCCAGGGCCAAGAGACCCAGTACTTC | CASSLSPQGQETQYF
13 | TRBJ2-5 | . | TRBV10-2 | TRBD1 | TGCGCCAGCAGTGGGGACAGGGTGGAGACCCAGTACTTC | CASSGDRVETQYF
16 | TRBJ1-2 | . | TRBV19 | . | TGTGCCAGTAGTATAGCCCCGGGACAAGATGTCTATGGCTACACCTTC | CASSIAPGQDVYGYTF
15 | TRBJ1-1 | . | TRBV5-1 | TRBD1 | TGCGCCAGCAGCAAGGGACAGGGGCCTCACACTGAAGCTTTCTTT | CASSKGQGPHTEAFF
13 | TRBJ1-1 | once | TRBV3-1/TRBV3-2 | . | TGTGCCAGCAGCCAACAGGGGAACACTGAAGCTTTCTTT | CASSQQGNTEAFF
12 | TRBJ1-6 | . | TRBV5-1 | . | TGCGCCAGCAGCACACAGGATTCACCCCTCCACTTT | CASSTQDSPLHF
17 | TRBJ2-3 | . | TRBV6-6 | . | TGTGCCAGCAGTCGTAGCCACCCGGGGGTCAGCACAGATACGCAGTATTTT | CASSRSHPGVSTDTQYF
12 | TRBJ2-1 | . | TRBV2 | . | TGTGCCAGCAGTGTTGGGAGCCATGAGCAGTTCTTC | CASSVGSHEQFF
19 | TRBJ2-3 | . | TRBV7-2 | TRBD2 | TGTGCCAGCAGCTTAGCGCTACTAGCGGGGGGTACTTACACAGATACGCAGTATTTT | CASSLALLAGGTYTDTQYF
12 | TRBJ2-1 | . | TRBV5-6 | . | TGCGCCAGCAGCTTGGCCGGGAGTGAGCAGTTCTTC | CASSLAGSEQFF
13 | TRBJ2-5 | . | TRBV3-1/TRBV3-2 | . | TGTGCCAGCAGACTCCGTGGTCAAGAGACCCAGTACTTC | CASRLRGQETQYF
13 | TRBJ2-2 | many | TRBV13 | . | TGTGCCAGCAGCTGGGACACAACCGGGGAGCTGTTTTTT | CASSWDTTGELFF
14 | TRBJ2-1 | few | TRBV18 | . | TGTGCCAGCTCACCAATACTCAACTACAATGAGCAGTTCTTC | CASSPILNYNEQFF
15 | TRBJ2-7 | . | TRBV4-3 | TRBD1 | TGCGCCAGCAGCCAAACCGGGACAGGACACTACGAGCAGTACTTC | CASSQTGTGHYEQYF
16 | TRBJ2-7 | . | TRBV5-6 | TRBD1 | TGTGCCAGCAGCTTTCAACCGGGACAGGGAGCCTACGAGCAGTACTTC | CASSFQPGQGAYEQYF
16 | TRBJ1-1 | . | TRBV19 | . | TGTGCCAGTAGTAGGCTGGGGGGAATGCCTATCACTGAAGCTTTCTTT | CASSRLGGMPITEAFF
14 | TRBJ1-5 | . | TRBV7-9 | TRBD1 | TGTGCCAGCAGCACGACAGGGGTCGGTCAGCCCCAGCATTTT | CASSTTGVGQPQHF
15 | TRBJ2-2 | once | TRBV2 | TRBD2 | TGTGCCAGCAATACCGGGACTAGGGACACCGGGGAGCTGTTTTTT | CASNTGTRDTGELFF
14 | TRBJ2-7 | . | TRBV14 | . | TGTGCCAGCAGCCAGTTAGCAGGGGCCTACGAGCAGTACTTC | CASSQLAGAYEQYF
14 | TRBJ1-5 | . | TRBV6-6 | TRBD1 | TGTGCCAGCAGGGCAGACAGGGCTTATCAGCCCCAGCATTTT | CASRADRAYQPQHF